These 2 T cell receptor beta chains were sequenced from one sample in a study of cytomegalovirus exposure and HLA in healthy donors. The PCR employed 60 Vbeta primers together with 13 Jbeta primers. Here immunoSEQ multiplex PCR was the method, and the copy in TCRdb shows in-frame clones only, minus some. Seen here are under 200,000 clones, approximately 71% observed once, and the top ten hold roughly 5%. The sample consisted of PBMCs. The origin of the receptors is a male donor in good health and CMV-seronegative.

This clone was counted between two and nine times. V and J are TRBV7-3 and TRBJ1-2; D unresolved. Germline V gene lookup returns CDR1 SGHTA and CDR2 FQGTGA. Trimming left V 1 base short and J 7 bases short, with 16 bases between. This CDR3 has 15 amino acids. Here the CDR3 reads CASSLNQGREGGYTF. The CDR3 region has the DNA TGTGCCAGCAGCTTAAATCAAGGACGGGAGGGTGGCTACACCTTC.

The table lists this clone with a count of one. The rearrangement joins TRBV19 to TRBJ2-6, with D unresolved. Trimming pared 5 bases from V and 4 bases from J, leaving 18 bases between. The germline gives CDR1 LNHDA, CDR2 SQIVND (reference sequence). The CDR3 is made up of 17 amino acids. In DNA, the CDR3 is TGTGCCAGTAGTGTCATCCCTCTGGTGGCCGGGGCCAACGTCCTGACTTTC. The encoded protein is CASSVIPLVAGANVLTF.